This TCR beta chain was observed in a study of shared clonotypes between healthy human individuals. The protocol was immunoSEQ multiplex PCR, while the TCRdb copy is restricted to in-frame clones and leaves out a portion. The data hold 1 million to 1.2 million clones, with approximately 80% observed a single time. V trimming: 0 bases; J trimming: 8 bases; junction bases outside the gene matches: 8. Germline CDR1 reads SGHRS; CDR2 reads YFSETQ. The CDR3 is made up of 17 amino acids. Negatively enriched CD4+ T cells were divided by CD45RA into naive and memory. The TCR was taken from a man aged 18-30 years in good health. Some clones in this sample may be carry-over from other donors' samples. The sequenced sample consisted of memory CD4+ T cells from PBMCs. Described subset: CD45RA-negative fraction. The chain links TRBV5-1 to TRBJ1-4, with TRBD1 identical over 12 bases. This CDR3 is CASSLAPGTGGAEKLFF. In DNA form, the CDR3 reads TGCGCCAGCAGCTTGGCCCCTGGGACAGGGGGCGCCGAAAAACTGTTTTTT.